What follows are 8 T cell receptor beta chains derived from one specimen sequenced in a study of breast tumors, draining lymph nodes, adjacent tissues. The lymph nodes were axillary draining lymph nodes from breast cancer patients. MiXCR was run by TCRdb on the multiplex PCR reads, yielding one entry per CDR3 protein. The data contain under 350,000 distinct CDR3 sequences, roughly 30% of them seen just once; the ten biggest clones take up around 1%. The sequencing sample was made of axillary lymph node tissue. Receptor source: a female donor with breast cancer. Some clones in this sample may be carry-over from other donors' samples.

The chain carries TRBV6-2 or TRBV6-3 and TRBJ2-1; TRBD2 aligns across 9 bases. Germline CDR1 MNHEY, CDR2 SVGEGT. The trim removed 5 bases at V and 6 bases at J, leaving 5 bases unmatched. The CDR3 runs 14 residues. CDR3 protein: CASSPSGVVNEQFF. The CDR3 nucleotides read TGTGCCAGCAGTCCTAGCGGGGTGGTCAATGAGCAGTTCTTC.

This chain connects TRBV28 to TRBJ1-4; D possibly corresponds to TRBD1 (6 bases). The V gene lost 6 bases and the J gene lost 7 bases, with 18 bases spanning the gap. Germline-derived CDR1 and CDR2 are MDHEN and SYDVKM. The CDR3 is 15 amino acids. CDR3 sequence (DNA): TGTGCCAGCAGCCCCGTCACAGGGCTGGGTGAAAAACTGTTTTTT. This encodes CASSPVTGLGEKLFF. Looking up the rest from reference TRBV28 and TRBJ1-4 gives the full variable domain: DVKVTQSSRYLVKRTGEKVFLECVQDMDHENMFWYRQDPGLGLRLIYFSYDVKMKEKGDIPEGYSVSREKKERFSLILESASTNQTSMYLCASSPVTGLGEKLFFGSGTQLSVL.

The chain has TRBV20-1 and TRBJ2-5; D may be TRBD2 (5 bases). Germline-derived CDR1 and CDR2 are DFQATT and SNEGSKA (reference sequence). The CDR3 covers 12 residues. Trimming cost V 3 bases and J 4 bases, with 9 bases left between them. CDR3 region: CSASEGGETQYF. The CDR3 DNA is TGCAGTGCTAGTGAGGGCGGAGAGACCCAGTACTTC.

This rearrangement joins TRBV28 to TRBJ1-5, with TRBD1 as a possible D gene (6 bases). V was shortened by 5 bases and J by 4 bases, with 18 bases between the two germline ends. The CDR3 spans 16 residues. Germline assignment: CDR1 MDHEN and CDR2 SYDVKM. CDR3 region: CASSPQGQKRNQPQHF. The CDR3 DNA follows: TGTGCCAGCAGTCCCCAAGGACAGAAACGAAATCAGCCCCAGCATTTT.

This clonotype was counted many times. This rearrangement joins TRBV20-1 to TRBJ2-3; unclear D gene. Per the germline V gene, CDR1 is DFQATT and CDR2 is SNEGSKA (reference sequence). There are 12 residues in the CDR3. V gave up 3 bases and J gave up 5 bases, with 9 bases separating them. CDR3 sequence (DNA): TGCAGTGCTAGGTGGGCCGTAGATACGCAGTATTTT. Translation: CSARWAVDTQYF.

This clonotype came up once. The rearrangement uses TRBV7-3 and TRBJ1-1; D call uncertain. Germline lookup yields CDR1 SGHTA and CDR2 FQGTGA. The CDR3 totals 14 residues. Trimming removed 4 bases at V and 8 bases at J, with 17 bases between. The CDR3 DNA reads TGTGCCAGCAGCTCCGACCCCACCGGAGCCGAAGCTTTCTTT. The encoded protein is CASSSDPTGAEAFF.

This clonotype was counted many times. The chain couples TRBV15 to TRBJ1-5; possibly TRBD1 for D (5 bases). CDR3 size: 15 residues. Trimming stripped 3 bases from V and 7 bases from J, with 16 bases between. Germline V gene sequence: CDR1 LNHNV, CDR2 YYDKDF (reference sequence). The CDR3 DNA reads TGTGCCACCAGCAGCGGAGGGGTCGGGGGGCAGCCCCAGCATTTT. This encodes CATSSGGVGGQPQHF.

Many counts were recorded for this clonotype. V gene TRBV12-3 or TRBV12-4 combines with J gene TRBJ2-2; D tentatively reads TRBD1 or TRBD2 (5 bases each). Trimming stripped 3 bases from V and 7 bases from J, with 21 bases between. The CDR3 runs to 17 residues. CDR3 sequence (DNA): TGTGCCAGCAGTTTTAAGCTGGGACCCGGACGAATCGGGGAGCTGTTTTTT. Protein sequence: CASSFKLGPGRIGELFF.